The entry below gives a single TCR beta chain sequence along with its context. Its antigen is still unknown. The V gene's germline CDR1 is MGHRA and CDR2 YSYEKL. The CDR3 consists of 15 residues. This specimen belongs to a study of cytomegalovirus exposure and HLA in healthy donors. Whole-study findings and limits: Within an earlier analysis, most TCR beta V segments proved productive either about 87% or about 30% of the time. Some TCR beta chains (about 180 of them) were listed as cytomegalovirus-associated. The Asian-associated ancestry cluster reportedly had fewer N-insertions than the approximately 700-donor mean in a later analysis.

Amplification used 60 Vbeta primers and 13 Jbeta primers. The method was immunoSEQ multiplex PCR; TCRdb's version includes in-frame clones alone and lacks a portion of them. The table for this sample gives around 70,000 clones. The J gene is TRBJ2-5, the V gene TRBV4-1; 13 bases map to TRBD2. TRBJ2-7 matches the DNA end more closely, so the J call is doubtful. This receptor was taken from a woman aged 35 to 49 in good health and CMV-seropositive. What was sequenced was PBMCs. The CDR3 protein is CASSQEGTSGNEQYF. CDR3 DNA sequence: TGCGCCAGCAGCCAAGAGGGGACTAGCGGGAACGAGCAGTACTTC.